Here is one TCR beta chain with its context. No antigen is known for it. TCRdb re-called the reads with MiXCR, one entry per CDR3 protein. The sample carries around 300,000 distinct CDR3 sequences, around a quarter recorded once. The data originate from a study of T cell repertoires in cytomegalovirus infection. Broader study findings: Across the ex vivo response, the dominant clonotypes were HLA-C-restricted CMV-specific TCR beta clonotypes.

The CDR3 covers 16 residues. V shed 4 bases, J shed 4 bases, and the junction held 11 bases outside the gene matches. The germline V gene encodes CDR1 MNHNS and CDR2 SASEGT. The chain employs TRBV6-1 and TRBJ2-3, with TRBD1 matching over 7 bases. This TCR derives from a human donor in good health (CMV status not recorded). Some clones in this sample may be carry-over from other donors' samples. The input for sequencing was cultured PBMCs, taken from culture after CMV antigen stimulation. CDR3 amino acids: CASSGYRGVLPDTQYF. The CDR3 nucleotides read TGTGCCAGCAGTGGATACAGGGGAGTCTTGCCAGATACGCAGTATTTT.